This is a list of T cell receptor beta chains from one sample in a study of metastatic and nonmetastatic thyroid tumors. TCRdb recomputed clones from the PCR reads via MiXCR. This table has tens of thousands of clones, 25% to 30% appearing once. Sequencing was done on a sample of blood. The receptors derive from a female donor with papillary thyroid cancer or a benign thyroid nodule (not recorded which). Some clones in this sample may be carry-over from other donors' samples. CDR3s include the opening cysteine and the closing phenylalanine or tryptophan.

J gene | V gene | CDR3 protein
TRBJ2-3 | TRBV20-1 | CSAWGPAGGTDTQYF
TRBJ1-3 | TRBV2 | CASSEDRVTGNTIYF
TRBJ2-1 | TRBV30 | CAWSVWGAGEQFF
TRBJ1-4 | TRBV5-8 | CASSFRAFNEKLFF
TRBJ1-1 | TRBV6-2/TRBV6-3 | CASSIWTGATEAFF
TRBJ1-6 | TRBV5-8 | CASSFRGARESPLHF
TRBJ1-1 | TRBV12-3/TRBV12-4 | CASSFQRNTEAFF
TRBJ2-1 | TRBV4-1 | CASSQGRRGGNEQFF
TRBJ2-2 | TRBV19 | CASSIMTANTGELFF
TRBJ1-3 | TRBV20-1 | CSAQLTGKFSSGNTIYF
TRBJ2-7 | TRBV24-1 | CATSGSNSYEQYF
TRBJ1-1 | TRBV6-1 | CASSTGPRTEAFF
TRBJ2-2 | TRBV6-4 | CASSDPIRGGDTGELFF
TRBJ2-5 | TRBV7-9 | CASSADPGETQYF
TRBJ1-1 | TRBV13 | CASSLGQGAGF
TRBJ2-2 | TRBV6-4 | CASSDRGDTGELFF
TRBJ2-2 | TRBV2 | CASSGEAGGYTGELFF
TRBJ2-3 | TRBV5-1 | CASSTFGYSTDTQYF
TRBJ2-4 | TRBV6-2/TRBV6-3 | CASRLDGQGGIQYF
TRBJ2-7 | TRBV6-1 | CASTPKRTGNTYEQYF
TRBJ2-7 | TRBV6-1 | CASSASSGQGWISREQYF
TRBJ2-7 | TRBV5-6 | CASSFGLAGGPPAGQYF
TRBJ1-2 | TRBV19 | CASSIGGFTGAYGYTF
TRBJ2-5 | TRBV20-1 | CSASPMGGRQETQYF